Each of the 2 T cell receptor beta chains below was sequenced from the same sample in a study of T cell changes during pregnancy in multiple sclerosis. Libraries were prepared by immunoSEQ multiplex PCR; TCRdb keeps only in-frame clonotypes and omits some of them. The sample contains 72,000 or so clones, roughly 93% of which appear only once. The source was peripheral blood, collected in the second trimester of pregnancy. All receptors come from a female donor with multiple sclerosis, enrolled in a pregnancy study.

This clone was picked up a small number of times. This chain uses TRBV10-2 with TRBJ2-5, with unresolved D. Trimming removed 2 bases from V and 5 bases from J, with 12 bases in between. Germline CDR1 is WSHSY and CDR2 is SAAADI. The CDR3 spans 14 residues. CDR3 sequence (DNA): TGCGCCAGCAGTGAGCAGTTTTTATGGGAGACCCAGTACTTC. Residues: CASSEQFLWETQYF.

The chain is built from TRBV5-1 and TRBJ1-1, with 7 nucleotides matching TRBD1. CDR1 SGHRS and CDR2 YFSETQ come from the germline V gene. V shed 7 bases and J 7 bases; nucleotides not matched to a gene: 13. The CDR3 totals 14 residues. In DNA, the CDR3 is TGCGCCAGCGGCACAGGGGTTCCACCCTTTGAAGCTTTCTTT. Translating it yields CASGTGVPPFEAFF.